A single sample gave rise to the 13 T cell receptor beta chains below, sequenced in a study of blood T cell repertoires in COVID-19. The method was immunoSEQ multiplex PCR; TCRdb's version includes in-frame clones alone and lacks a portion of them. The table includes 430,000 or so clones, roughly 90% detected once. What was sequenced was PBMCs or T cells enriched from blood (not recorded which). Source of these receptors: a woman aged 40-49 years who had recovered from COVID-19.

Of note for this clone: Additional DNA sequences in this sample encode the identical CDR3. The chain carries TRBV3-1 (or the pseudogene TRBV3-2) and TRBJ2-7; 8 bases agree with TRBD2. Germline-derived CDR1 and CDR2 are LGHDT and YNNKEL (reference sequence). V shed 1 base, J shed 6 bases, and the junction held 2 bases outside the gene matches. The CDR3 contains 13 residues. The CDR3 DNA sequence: TGTGCCAGCAGCCAAGTTACTAGCGGCGAGCAGTACTTC. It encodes CASSQVTSGEQYF.

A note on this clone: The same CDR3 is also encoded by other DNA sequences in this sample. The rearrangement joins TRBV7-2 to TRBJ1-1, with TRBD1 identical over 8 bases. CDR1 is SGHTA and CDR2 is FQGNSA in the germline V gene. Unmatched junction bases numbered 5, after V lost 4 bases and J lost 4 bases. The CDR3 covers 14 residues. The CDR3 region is CASSSQGAGTEAFF. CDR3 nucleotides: TGTGCCAGCAGCTCTCAGGGGGCCGGCACTGAAGCTTTCTTT. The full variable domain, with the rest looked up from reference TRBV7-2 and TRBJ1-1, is GAGVSQSPSNKVTEKGKDVELRCDPISGHTALYWYRQSLGQGLEFLIYFQGNSAPDKSGLPSDRFSAERTGGSVSTLTIQRTQQEDSAVYLCASSSQGAGTEAFFGQGTRLTVV.

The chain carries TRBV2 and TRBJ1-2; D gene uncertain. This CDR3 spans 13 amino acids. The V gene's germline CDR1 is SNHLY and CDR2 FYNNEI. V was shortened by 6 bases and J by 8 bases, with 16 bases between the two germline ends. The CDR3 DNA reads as TGTGCCAGCAGCCGAGCGGTGACGGCGGGCTACACCTTC. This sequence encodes CASSRAVTAGYTF.

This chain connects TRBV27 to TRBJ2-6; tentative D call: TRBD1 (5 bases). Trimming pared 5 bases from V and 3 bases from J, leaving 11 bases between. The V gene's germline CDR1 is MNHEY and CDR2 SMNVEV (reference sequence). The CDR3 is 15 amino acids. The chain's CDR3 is CASSLGAHGANVLTF. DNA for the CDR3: TGTGCCAGCAGTCTAGGGGCGCATGGGGCCAACGTCCTGACTTTC.

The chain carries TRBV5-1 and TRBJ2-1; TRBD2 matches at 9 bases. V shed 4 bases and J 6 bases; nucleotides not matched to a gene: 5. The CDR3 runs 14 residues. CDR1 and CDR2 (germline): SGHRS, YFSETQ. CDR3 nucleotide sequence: TGCGCCAGCAGCGTAGTAGCGGGAGTCAATGAGCAGTTCTTC. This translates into CASSVVAGVNEQFF.

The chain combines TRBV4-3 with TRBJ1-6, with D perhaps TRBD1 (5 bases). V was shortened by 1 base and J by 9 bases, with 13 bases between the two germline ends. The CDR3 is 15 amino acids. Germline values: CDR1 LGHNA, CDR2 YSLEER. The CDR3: CASSQVGGMGSPLHF. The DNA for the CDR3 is TGCGCCAGCAGCCAAGTCGGGGGGATGGGTTCACCCCTCCACTTT.

The DNA of the CDR3 is TGTGCCAGCAGCCAATCGAGGGGGGGTCAGCCCCAGCATTTT. It encodes CASSQSRGGQPQHF. This sequence joins TRBV16 and TRBJ1-5; weak D call: TRBD1 (6 bases). Germline CDR1 reads KGHSY; CDR2 reads FQNENV. V dropped 0 bases and J dropped 6 bases, with 9 bases sitting between them. The CDR3 totals 14 residues.

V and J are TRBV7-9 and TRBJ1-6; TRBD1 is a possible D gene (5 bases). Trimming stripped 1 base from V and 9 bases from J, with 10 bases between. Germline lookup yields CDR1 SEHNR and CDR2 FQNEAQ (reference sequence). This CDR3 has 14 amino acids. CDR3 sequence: CASSLVRGSSPLHF. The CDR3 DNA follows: TGTGCCAGCAGCTTAGTTAGGGGAAGTTCACCCCTCCACTTT. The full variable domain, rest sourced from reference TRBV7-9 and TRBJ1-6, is DTGVSQNPRHKITKRGQNVTFRCDPISEHNRLYWYRQTLGQGPEFLTYFQNEAQLEKSRLLSDRFSAERPKGSFSTLEIQRTEQGDSAMYLCASSLVRGSSPLHFGNGTRLTVT.

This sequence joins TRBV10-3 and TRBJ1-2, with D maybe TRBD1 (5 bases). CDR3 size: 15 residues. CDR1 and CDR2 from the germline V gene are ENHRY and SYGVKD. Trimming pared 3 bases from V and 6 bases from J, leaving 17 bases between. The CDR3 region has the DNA TGTGCCATCAGTGAAAGAAGGGGAAGTTGGGATGGCTACACCTTC. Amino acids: CAISERRGSWDGYTF.

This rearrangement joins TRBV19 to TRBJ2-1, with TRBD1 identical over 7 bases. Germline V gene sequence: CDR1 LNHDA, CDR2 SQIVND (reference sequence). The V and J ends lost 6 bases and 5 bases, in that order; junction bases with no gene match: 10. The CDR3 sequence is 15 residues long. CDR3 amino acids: CASSPDREGNNEQFF. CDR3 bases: TGTGCCAGTAGCCCAGACAGGGAAGGTAACAATGAGCAGTTCTTC. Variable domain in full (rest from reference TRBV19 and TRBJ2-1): DGGITQSPKYLFRKEGQNVTLSCEQNLNHDAMYWYRQDPGQGLRLIYYSQIVNDFQKGDIAEGYSVSREKKESFPLTVTSAQKNPTAFYLCASSPDREGNNEQFFGPGTRLTVL.

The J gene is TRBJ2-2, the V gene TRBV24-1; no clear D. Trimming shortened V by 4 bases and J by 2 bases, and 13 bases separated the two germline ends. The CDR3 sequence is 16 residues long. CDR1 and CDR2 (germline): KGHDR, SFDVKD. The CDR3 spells CATSDPHGENTGELFF. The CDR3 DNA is TGTGCCACCAGTGACCCCCACGGAGAAAACACCGGGGAGCTGTTTTTT.

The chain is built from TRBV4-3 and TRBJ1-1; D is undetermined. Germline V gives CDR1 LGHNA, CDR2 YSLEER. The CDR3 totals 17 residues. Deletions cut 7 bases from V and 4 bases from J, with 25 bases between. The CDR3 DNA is TGCGCCAGCACCACATCCCACAAGGGCCTCGGGAGCACTGAAGCTTTCTTT. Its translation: CASTTSHKGLGSTEAFF.

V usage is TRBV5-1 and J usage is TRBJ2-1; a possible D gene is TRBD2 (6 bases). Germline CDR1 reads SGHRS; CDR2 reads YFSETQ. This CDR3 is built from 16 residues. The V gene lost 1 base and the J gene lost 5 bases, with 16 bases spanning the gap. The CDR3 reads CASSLRHRDSNNEQFF. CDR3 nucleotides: TGCGCCAGCAGCTTGCGACACCGGGACTCTAACAATGAGCAGTTCTTC. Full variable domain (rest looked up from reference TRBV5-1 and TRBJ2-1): KAGVTQTPRYLIKTRGQQVTLSCSPISGHRSVSWYQQTPGQGLQFLFEYFSETQRNKGNFPGRFSGRQFSNSRSEMNVSTLELGDSALYLCASSLRHRDSNNEQFFGPGTRLTVL.